Sequencing of this T cell receptor (beta chain) was carried out in a study of early T cells in non-severe SARS-CoV-2 infection. Study results and limitations: Lookups in VDJdb leaned toward anti-spike CD8 responses and missed private and CD4 specificities.

V was trimmed by 11 bases and J by 7 bases, leaving 15 bases between them. Germline V gene lookup returns CDR1 MNHEY and CDR2 SVGAGI. There are 13 residues in the CDR3. This clonotype was counted many times. No antigen is known for it. The library protocol tagged individual cDNA molecules with unique molecular identifiers. TCRdb itself ran the 5' RACE reads through MiXCR, one entry per CDR3 protein. The table has under 80,000 distinct CDR3 sequences, around 13% seen once. The sequence derives from an adult who was a healthcare worker with PCR-confirmed SARS-CoV-2 infection or an uninfected control (not recorded which). The J gene is TRBJ1-6, the V gene TRBV6-5; weak D call: TRBD1 (5 bases). Sequenced sample: whole blood. The DNA for the CDR3 is TGTGCCGGTTCGGTAGACAGCAATTCACCCCTCCACTTT. This encodes CAGSVDSNSPLHF.